One and the same sample provided the 29 T cell receptor beta chains below, sequenced in a study of immune heterogeneity within non-small cell lung tumors. The authors amplified TCR beta CDR3 by multiplex PCR with 32 V and 13 J primers. A single record per CDR3 protein comes from TCRdb applying MiXCR to the multiplex PCR reads. The sample holds roughly 14,000 distinct CDR3 sequences, 25% to 35% seen once. The authors used 600 ng of bulk tumor genomic DNA per sample as template. Several biopsies per primary tumor were taken during surgery, spaced as far apart as possible. The study cohort was described as untreated, and its members had newly diagnosed non-small cell lung cancer. They went on to have curative surgery. Sequencing input: lung tumor tissue. The source of these receptors is a man in his forties or fifties with non-small cell lung cancer.

This clonotype was seen repeatedly, ten times or more. The chain has TRBV19 and TRBJ2-5, with D unclear. V lost 5 bases, J lost 5 bases, and 12 bases lay in between. The CDR3 sequence is 13 residues long. Germline assignment: CDR1 LNHDA and CDR2 SQIVND (reference sequence). The DNA for the CDR3 is TGTGCCAGTAGTTTTAGCCGTTGGGAGACCCAGTACTTC. This gives the protein CASSFSRWETQYF.

This CDR3 is CASSHAKAFYGYTF. CDR3 DNA: TGTGCCAGCAGCCATGCCAAGGCCTTCTATGGCTACACCTTC. V and J are TRBV7-2 and TRBJ1-2; no clear D gene. The CDR3 length is 14 residues. Per the germline V gene, CDR1 is SGHTA and CDR2 is FQGNSA. The V end was cut by 5 bases, the J end by 4 bases, with 14 bases between.

The V call is TRBV20-1, the J call TRBJ2-1; D might be TRBD1 or TRBD2, each matching 5 bases. Trimming removed 0 bases from V and 0 bases from J, with 9 bases in between. CDR1 is DFQATT and CDR2 is SNEGSKA in the germline V gene (reference sequence). The CDR3 sequence is 15 residues long. The chain's CDR3 is CSARDRGVSYNEQFF. The DNA of the CDR3 is TGCAGTGCTAGAGATAGGGGAGTCTCCTACAATGAGCAGTTCTTC.

This chain links TRBV19 with TRBJ2-1; 11 bases map to TRBD2. V lost 3 bases to trimming and J lost 7 bases; unmatched junction nucleotides: 8. This CDR3 is 16 amino acids long. Germline V gene sequence: CDR1 LNHDA, CDR2 SQIVND (reference sequence). CDR3 amino acids: CASSIFTSGSSNEQFF. CDR3 bases: TGTGCCAGTAGTATCTTCACTAGCGGGAGTTCGAATGAGCAGTTCTTC.

At least ten counts were recorded for this clonotype. The chain uses TRBV7-6 and TRBJ2-3; D possibly corresponds to TRBD2 (7 bases). V was shortened by 4 bases and J by 0 bases, with 14 bases between the two germline ends. Germline loops: CDR1 SGHVS, CDR2 FNYEAQ. The CDR3 totals 16 residues. The CDR3 is CASSYSGGSSTDTQYF. The CDR3 coding sequence is TGTGCCAGCAGCTACTCGGGGGGCTCTAGCACAGATACGCAGTATTTT.

This clonotype has a handful of counts. CDR3 nucleotide sequence: TGTGCCAGCAGCGGGGGGGGACGCTCTAGCACAGATACGCAGTATTTT. Amino acid sequence: CASSGGGRSSTDTQYF. The chain has TRBV4-2 and TRBJ2-3; the match to TRBD2 covers 7 bases. V trimming: 5 bases; J trimming: 0 bases; junction bases outside the gene matches: 8. Looked up from germline, CDR1 is LGHNA and CDR2 is YNFKEQ. The CDR3 has 16 residues.

This clonotype is medium-sized (0.01 to 0.1%). This chain connects TRBV20-1 to TRBJ1-1; D call uncertain. Germline V lookup: CDR1 DFQATT, CDR2 SNEGSKA (reference sequence). V shed 5 bases and J shed 7 bases, with 11 bases lying between them. The CDR3 is made up of 11 amino acids. The chain's CDR3 is CSALPYHEAFF. The CDR3 nucleotides read TGCAGTGCTCTTCCGTACCATGAAGCTTTCTTT.

The table lists this clonotype with a few counts. The V call is TRBV7-2, the J call TRBJ1-5; 11 positions match TRBD1. After removal of 5 bases from V and 7 bases from J, the junction contained 7 bases not matched to a gene. CDR1 is SGHTA, CDR2 FQGNSA, per germline. The CDR3 contains 15 residues. The CDR3 DNA reads TGTGCCAGCAGCCAAGGACAGGGGGCAGGCCAGCCCCAGCATTTT. Translating it yields CASSQGQGAGQPQHF.

Only a few counts were recorded for this clonotype. The J gene is TRBJ1-1, the V gene TRBV13, with D possibly TRBD1 on 6 matching bases. Per germline, CDR1 PRHDT and CDR2 FYEKMQ (reference sequence). Trimming cost V 5 bases and J 0 bases, with 16 bases left between them. The CDR3 has 16 amino acids. This CDR3 reads CASSPLPTGLNTEAFF. For the CDR3, the DNA is TGTGCCAGCAGCCCCTTACCGACAGGACTGAACACTGAAGCTTTCTTT.

This clonotype came up a few times. This chain connects TRBV4-2 to TRBJ2-5, with 12 bases identical to TRBD2. The V and J ends lost 4 bases and 1 base, in that order; junction bases with no gene match: 4. In germline, CDR1 is LGHNA, CDR2 YNFKEQ. The CDR3 runs 16 residues. The CDR3 here is CASSLTSGRPQETQYF. The DNA of the CDR3 is TGTGCCAGCAGCCTCACTAGCGGGAGGCCCCAAGAGACCCAGTACTTC.

This clonotype is medium-sized within its sample. The chain is built from TRBV19 and TRBJ1-5; D not certain. The CDR3 has 13 residues. CDR1 and CDR2 (germline): LNHDA, SQIVND (reference sequence). With 5 bases removed from V and 4 bases from J, the gap between germline ends came to 9 bases. CDR3 amino acids: CASSVFGNQPQHF. In DNA, the CDR3 is TGTGCCAGTAGTGTCTTTGGTAATCAGCCCCAGCATTTT.

A few counts support this clonotype. The V and J genes are TRBV7-9 and TRBJ2-7; D remains unclear. V lost 5 bases and J lost 3, with 8 bases in between. The CDR3 has 12 amino acids. The germline V gene encodes CDR1 SEHNR and CDR2 FQNEAQ (reference sequence). The CDR3 region has the DNA TGTGCCAGCAGCCCGGCCAGCTACGAGCAGTACTTC. The encoded protein is CASSPASYEQYF.

The V and J genes are TRBV5-1 and TRBJ1-6; D remains ambiguous. Trimming removed 4 bases at V and 7 bases at J, with 15 bases between. Looked up from germline, CDR1 is SGHRS and CDR2 is YFSETQ. The CDR3 runs 15 residues. The CDR3 reads CASSPKSGKNSPLHF. CDR3 sequence (DNA): TGCGCCAGCAGCCCGAAAAGCGGGAAGAATTCACCCCTCCACTTT.

This clonotype is medium-sized in the sample. V usage is TRBV10-3 and J usage is TRBJ2-7; TRBD2 aligns across 13 bases. The germline V gene encodes CDR1 ENHRY and CDR2 SYGVKD. J lost 3 bases, V lost 0 bases, and 2 bases had no gene match. CDR3 size: 16 residues. CDR3 sequence reads: CAISESGLAGVYEQYF. The CDR3 DNA follows: TGTGCCATCAGTGAGTCAGGACTAGCGGGAGTCTACGAGCAGTACTTC.

This clonotype has at least ten counts. The chain links TRBV5-8 to TRBJ1-2, with TRBD1 matching over 10 bases. The V gene end was trimmed by 2 bases and the J gene end by 5 bases; junction bases not matched to a gene: 9. This CDR3 is 16 amino acids long. Germline V gene data show CDR1 as SGHTS and CDR2 as YDEGEE. CDR3 in DNA: TGTGCCAGCAGCTTTTACTATCCGGGACAGGGGTATGGCTACACCTTC. Amino acids: CASSFYYPGQGYGYTF. Based on the CDR3 plus reference TRBV5-8 and TRBJ1-2, the full variable domain is EAGVTQSPTHLIKTRGQQATLRCSPISGHTSVYWYQQALGLGLQFLLWYDEGEERNRGNFPPRFSGRQFPNYSSELNVNALELEDSALYLCASSFYYPGQGYGYTFGSGTRLTVV.

A word on this clonotype: At one end the junction does not follow the germline gene, possibly because of a read error. V and J are TRBV7-2 and TRBJ1-2; maybe TRBD1 (5 bases). CDR3 length: 12 residues. The germline V gene encodes CDR1 SGHTA and CDR2 FQGNSA. The CDR3 loop reads CVSIPQEYGYTF. CDR3 coding DNA: TGTGTCAGCATCCCACAGGAATATGGCTACACCTTC.

Note on this clonotype: A much larger clone differs by one base, so this may be a read error. The rearrangement joins TRBV6-1 to TRBJ1-1; D is uncertain. This CDR3 is built from 13 residues. Per germline, CDR1 MNHNS and CDR2 SASEGT. CDR3 nucleotide sequence: TGTGACAGCAGTCCCGCTTTTAACACTGAAGCTTTCTTT. Translating gives CDSSPAFNTEAFF.

This clonotype was picked up a small number of times. The CDR3 does not close with the conserved phenylalanine or tryptophan, likely indicating a read error. The chain combines TRBV18 with TRBJ1-2; a possible D gene is TRBD1 (5 bases). CDR3 size: 13 residues. V dropped 0 bases and J dropped 6 bases, with 8 bases sitting between them. Per germline, CDR1 KGHSH and CDR2 LQKENI. CDR3 amino acids: CASSPPGRDGYTS. The CDR3 DNA reads TGTGCCAGCTCACCACCGGGGCGAGATGGCTACACCTCC.

Worth noting for this clonotype: A read error may be the cause here, since a much bigger clone is one base away. The rearrangement uses TRBV12-3 or TRBV12-4 and TRBJ1-4; tentatively, D is TRBD1 (6 bases). CDR3 length: 15 residues. The CDR3 DNA sequence: TGTGCCATCAGTTTGTTGGGGGGCCGGAATGAAAAACTGTTTTTT. Its translation is CAISLLGGRNEKLFF.

This clonotype was detected ten times or more. The V call is TRBV19, the J call TRBJ2-1; no definite D call. The CDR3 has 17 residues. Deletions cut 3 bases from V and 5 bases from J, with 20 bases between. CDR1 is LNHDA and CDR2 is SQIVND in the germline V gene (reference sequence). The CDR3 nucleotides read TGTGCCAGTAGTATCGCCTCGGGCAATCCCAGACACAATGAGCAGTTCTTC. This encodes CASSIASGNPRHNEQFF.

This clonotype was counted once. Possible read error: a much larger clone is one base away. The genes are TRBV20-1 and TRBJ1-2, with D uncertain. The CDR3 loop spans 12 amino acids. Looked up from germline, CDR1 is DFQATT and CDR2 is SNEGSKA (reference sequence). V lost 5 bases to trimming and J lost 7 bases, with 14 bases between them. The CDR3 region has the DNA TGCAGTGCTTACGGGTCCCTCGGTGGCTACACCTTC. This translates into CSAYGSLGGYTF.

With regard to this clonotype: A much larger clone differs from this one at a single base, so this may be a read error. The gene calls are TRBV30 and TRBJ1-6; 7 nucleotides match TRBD1. CDR1 GTSNPN and CDR2 SVGIG come from the germline V gene (reference sequence). Trimming took 0 bases from V and 18 from J; bases not matched to a gene: 11. The CDR3 totals 13 residues. CDR3: CAWSVTGVSSPHF. CDR3 in DNA: TGTGCCTGGAGTGTAACAGGGGTTTCGTCCCCCCACTTT.

Regarding this clonotype: Since a much larger clone is just one base distant, this may be a read error. This chain connects TRBV12-3 or TRBV12-4 to TRBJ1-5, with D hard to call. Trimming took 9 bases from V and 3 from J, leaving 9 bases between them. This CDR3 contains 12 residues. This CDR3 is CARSPSNQPQHF. The CDR3 coding sequence is TGTGCCAGAAGTCCCTCCAATCAGCCCCAGCATTTT.

Ten or more counts support this clonotype. The chain couples TRBV6-4 to TRBJ1-1; no firm D call. V was clipped by 6 bases and J by 0 bases, with 11 bases between them. Germline lookup yields CDR1 MRHNA and CDR2 SNTAGT. This CDR3 spans 14 amino acids. The CDR3 is CASRMEQMNTEAFF. CDR3 coding DNA: TGTGCCAGCAGGATGGAACAAATGAACACTGAAGCTTTCTTT.

This clonotype is categorized as medium-sized. V and J are TRBV11-3 and TRBJ2-2, with TRBD2 matching 8 bases. CDR1 is SGHNT and CDR2 is YENEEA in the germline V gene. J gave up 6 bases and V 4 bases, and 10 bases lay outside the gene matches. The CDR3 loop spans 16 amino acids. This CDR3 reads CASSYVGGRTPGELFF. Here the CDR3 DNA reads TGTGCCAGCAGCTATGTCGGCGGGAGGACCCCCGGGGAGCTGTTTTTT.

In its sample, this clonotype ranks as medium-sized. This chain joins TRBV6-5 and TRBJ2-7, with 8 bases lining up with TRBD1. This CDR3 is 15 amino acids long. The V gene's germline CDR1 is MNHEY and CDR2 SVGAGI. V was clipped by 1 base and J by 3 bases; unmatched bases: 5. The CDR3, as DNA: TGTGCCAGCAGTTACTTTGGACAGGGAGACTACGAGCAGTACTTC. It codes for CASSYFGQGDYEQYF.

This clonotype is medium-sized. The rearrangement uses TRBV10-2 and TRBJ1-2, with a weak D call TRBD1 (6 bases). V lost 3 bases and J 6 bases, leaving 14 bases between the germline ends. Germline V CDR1 and CDR2: WSHSY, SAAADI. This CDR3 has 14 residues. The CDR3 reads CASSERRGPHGYTF. DNA of the CDR3: TGCGCCAGCAGTGAACGCCGGGGGCCTCATGGCTACACCTTC.

This clonotype was counted ten times or more. V is TRBV7-8 and J is TRBJ2-3; 10 bases fit TRBD2. This CDR3 comprises 15 residues. Germline-derived CDR1 and CDR2 are SGHVS and FQNEAQ. J lost 4 bases, V lost 5 bases, and 6 bases had no gene match. In DNA form, the CDR3 reads TGTGCCAGCAGCGCAGGGACTAGCGCCGCAGATACGCAGTATTTT. This sequence encodes CASSAGTSAADTQYF.

To note about this clonotype: The CDR3 does not close with the conserved phenylalanine or tryptophan, likely indicating a read error. The rearrangement joins TRBV20-1 to TRBJ1-2, with D perhaps matching TRBD1 (5 bases). Germline V gene lookup returns CDR1 DFQATT and CDR2 SNEGSKA (reference sequence). This CDR3 is built from 13 residues. V dropped 5 bases and J dropped 8 bases, with 18 bases sitting between them. CDR3 nucleotides: TGCAGTGCTCCGTCCACCTCAGGGCTCGGCTACACCATC. Protein: CSAPSTSGLGYTI.